The T cell receptor (beta chain) under discussion was sequenced for a study of blood T cell repertoires in COVID-19. Study-level information: The analysed material was cDNA or gDNA that came from T cells, B-cell-depleted T cells, or PBMCs.

TCRdb keeps only in-frame clones here, not all; method: immunoSEQ multiplex PCR. The table includes roughly 280,000 clones, 85% to 90% detected once. This clone was seen only a few times. Grouping used clinical history reported by participants in a survey and questionnaire. Trimming removed 6 bases from V and 7 bases from J, with 18 bases in between. CDR3 length equals 14 residues. Germline CDR1 and CDR2: ENHRY and SYGVKD. The V gene is TRBV10-3, the J gene TRBJ1-1; D perhaps matches TRBD1 (5 bases). What was sequenced was PBMCs or T cells enriched from blood (not recorded which). The TCR sequence derives from a woman aged 55 to 70 who had recovered from COVID-19. The CDR3: CAISDPGRGNEAFF. Written as DNA, the CDR3 is TGTGCCATCAGCGACCCAGGGCGGGGAAATGAAGCTTTCTTT.